The rows below give T cell receptor beta chains drawn from one sample of a study of T-cell reconstitution after alpha-beta-depleted transplantation in children. TCRdb fed the PCR reads into MiXCR, producing one record per CDR3 protein. This repertoire shows 250,000 to 300,000 distinct CDR3 sequences, approximately 7.3% found once; its top ten account for 9.1%. The starting material was peripheral blood, obtained 360 days after TCRalphabeta/CD19-depleted stem cell transplant. These receptors all stem from a female patient aged 2-15 years who had a stem cell transplant for Fanconi anemia, so the T cells may come from the graft donor. The CDR3 runs from the conserved cysteine through the conserved F or W. D genes are given only for firm matches. Some rows mark clone size as missing; the rest say once, few, many or name a class of expanded clone.

CDR3 protein | CDR3 DNA | D gene | J gene | CDR3 length | clone size | V gene
CASSQVDRGGRSEAFF | TGTGCCAGCAGCCAAGTAGATAGGGGGGGTAGGTCTGAAGCTTTCTTT | . | TRBJ1-1 | 16 | . | TRBV3-1
CSARDGRGPYGYTF | TGCAGTGCTAGAGATGGGAGGGGACCCTATGGCTACACCTTC | . | TRBJ1-2 | 14 | many | TRBV20-1
CASSRLGTGKLYEKLFF | TGTGCCAGCAGCCGGCTAGGGACAGGGAAACTGTACGAAAAACTGTTTTTT | TRBD1 | TRBJ1-4 | 17 | many | TRBV7-6
CASSPTGTDGWWQYF | TGCGCCAGCAGCCCGACCGGGACAGATGGGTGGTGGCAGTACTTC | TRBD1 | TRBJ2-7 | 15 | few | TRBV5-1
CSARGVLAEYNEQFF | TGCAGTGCTAGAGGGGTACTAGCGGAGTACAATGAGCAGTTCTTC | TRBD2 | TRBJ2-1 | 15 | . | TRBV20-1
CSASPSLAASSYNEQFF | TGCAGTGCTAGCCCCTCACTAGCGGCAAGCTCCTACAATGAGCAGTTCTTC | TRBD2 | TRBJ2-1 | 17 | . | TRBV20-1
CSVLGQRFQETQYF | TGCAGCGTTTTGGGACAGCGCTTCCAAGAGACCCAGTACTTC | TRBD1 | TRBJ2-5 | 14 | many | TRBV29-1
CASSSTSDTDTQYF | TGTGCCAGCAGCTCGACTAGCGACACAGATACGCAGTATTTT | TRBD2 | TRBJ2-3 | 14 | many | TRBV7-6
CASSRPTGVANTIYF | TGTGCCAGCAGCCGCCCGACAGGGGTGGCAAACACCATATATTTT | TRBD1 | TRBJ1-3 | 15 | many | TRBV7-7
CASSQGVEAFF | TGCGCCAGCAGCCAAGGGGTGGAAGCTTTCTTT | . | TRBJ1-1 | 11 | few | TRBV4-1
CASRQGQETQYF | TGTGCCAGCCGACAGGGTCAAGAGACCCAGTACTTC | TRBD1 | TRBJ2-5 | 12 | . | TRBV19
CASSGGLAGITSTDTQYF | TGCGCCAGCAGCGGCGGACTAGCGGGAATTACTAGCACAGATACGCAGTATTTT | TRBD2 | TRBJ2-3 | 18 | many | TRBV4-1
CSARGWGADQPQHF | TGCAGTGCTAGAGGTTGGGGGGCGGATCAGCCCCAGCATTTT | . | TRBJ1-5 | 14 | few | TRBV20-1
CASSLMPATSGSQQFF | TGTGCCAGCAGTTTAATGCCCGCGACTAGCGGGAGTCAGCAGTTCTTC | TRBD2 | TRBJ2-1 | 16 | few | TRBV27
CSARPGQQETQYF | TGCAGTGCTAGACCGGGACAGCAAGAGACCCAGTACTTC | TRBD1 | TRBJ2-5 | 13 | many | TRBV20-1
CASSLRTSGRSTDTQYF | TGCGCCAGCAGCTTAAGGACTAGCGGGCGGAGCACAGATACGCAGTATTTT | TRBD2 | TRBJ2-3 | 17 | many | TRBV5-1
CSASYRATYGYTF | TGCAGTGCTAGCTACCGGGCCACCTATGGCTACACCTTC | . | TRBJ1-2 | 13 | few | TRBV20-1
CASRSGLGYTF | TGTGCCAGCAGGTCCGGACTTGGCTACACCTTC | . | TRBJ1-2 | 11 | many | TRBV6-5
CASSFSPSSYEQYF | TGTGCCAGCAGTTTCAGCCCCAGCTCCTACGAGCAGTACTTC | . | TRBJ2-7 | 14 | . | TRBV28
CASSPLPRRNTYGYTF | TGTGCCAGCAGTCCACTGCCCCGACGGAACACCTATGGCTACACCTTC | . | TRBJ1-2 | 16 | many | TRBV12-3/TRBV12-4
CASSLMKEYTEAFF | TGTGCCAGCAGTTTGATGAAGGAGTACACTGAAGCTTTCTTT | . | TRBJ1-1 | 14 | many | TRBV12-3/TRBV12-4
CASSLIMGGTDTQYF | TGTGCCAGCAGTTTAATTATGGGGGGCACAGATACGCAGTATTTT | . | TRBJ2-3 | 15 | many | TRBV12-3/TRBV12-4
CSVGIGTINEQFF | TGCAGCGTTGGAATAGGGACCATCAATGAGCAGTTCTTC | . | TRBJ2-1 | 13 | many | TRBV29-1
CASSDTGGPRNEQFF | TGTGCCAGCAGTGACACGGGAGGGCCAAGAAATGAGCAGTTCTTC | TRBD2 | TRBJ2-1 | 15 | many | TRBV6-4
CATREYSGANVLTF | TGTGCCACCAGGGAATACTCTGGGGCCAACGTCCTGACTTTC | . | TRBJ2-6 | 14 | few | TRBV15
CSARVEWDTPHKLFF | TGCAGTGCTAGAGTTGAATGGGACACTCCTCATAAACTGTTTTTT | . | TRBJ1-4 | 15 | . | TRBV20-1
CASIGGSSTDTQYF | TGTGCCAGCATTGGGGGCTCTAGCACAGATACGCAGTATTTT | . | TRBJ2-3 | 14 | many | TRBV6-1
CASSLGPNLPGELFF | TGTGCCAGCAGCCTCGGACCCAATTTGCCCGGGGAGCTGTTTTTT | . | TRBJ2-2 | 15 | many | TRBV6-1
CSARSYRETEAFF | TGCAGTGCTAGATCATACAGGGAAACTGAAGCTTTCTTT | . | TRBJ1-1 | 13 | many | TRBV20-1
CASSFSLGMFGYTF | TGTGCCAGCAGTTTCTCATTGGGGATGTTTGGCTACACCTTC | . | TRBJ1-2 | 14 | . | TRBV12-3/TRBV12-4
CASSPGTSGSSRYEQYF | TGTGCCAGCAGCCCAGGGACTAGCGGGAGCTCAAGGTACGAGCAGTACTTC | TRBD2 | TRBJ2-7 | 17 | few | TRBV9
CASRFGAGGPGDTQYF | TGTGCCAGCAGGTTTGGAGCGGGGGGGCCTGGAGATACGCAGTATTTT | TRBD2 | TRBJ2-3 | 16 | . | TRBV6-1
CASSRQGRSGELFF | TGTGCCAGTAGTCGCCAGGGTCGGTCCGGGGAGCTGTTTTTT | . | TRBJ2-2 | 14 | . | TRBV19
CSEGPKLTTDTQYF | TGCAGTGAAGGGCCAAAGCTTACCACAGATACGCAGTATTTT | . | TRBJ2-3 | 14 | many | TRBV20-1
CASSLVAQSFYEQYF | TGTGCCAGCAGTTTAGTAGCACAGAGCTTCTACGAGCAGTACTTC | . | TRBJ2-7 | 15 | . | TRBV12-3/TRBV12-4
CASMRGSGEEFF | TGTGCCAGTATGAGAGGAAGTGGGGAGGAGTTCTTC | . | TRBJ2-1 | 12 | . | TRBV19
CCARDPWWGGGDQPQHF | TGCTGCGCTAGAGATCCGTGGTGGGGTGGGGGGGATCAGCCCCAGCATTTT | . | TRBJ1-5 | 17 | . | TRBV20-1
CASSSHILTEAFF | TGTGCCAGCAGCTCCCACATCCTCACTGAAGCTTTCTTT | . | TRBJ1-1 | 13 | many | TRBV5-6
CATSEDRNQPQHF | TGTGCCACCAGTGAGGACAGGAATCAGCCCCAGCATTTT | TRBD1 | TRBJ1-5 | 13 | few | TRBV24-1
CASSVVPGLTNEQFF | TGTGCCAGCAGCGTGGTTCCGGGACTAACCAATGAGCAGTTCTTC | TRBD2 | TRBJ2-1 | 15 | few | TRBV7-3
CSARLSSSTRETQYF | TGCAGTGCTAGATTGTCCAGTTCGACTCGAGAGACCCAGTACTTC | . | TRBJ2-5 | 15 | many | TRBV20-1
CASSSIGIRGNEQFF | TGCGCCAGCAGCTCGATCGGCATCAGGGGGAATGAGCAGTTCTTC | TRBD1 | TRBJ2-1 | 15 | many | TRBV5-1
CASSLTSGNYEQYF | TGTGCCAGCAGCTTGACTAGCGGGAACTACGAGCAGTACTTC | TRBD2 | TRBJ2-7 | 14 | many | TRBV7-2
CASSPLSLQETQYF | TGTGCCAGCTCACCACTGAGCCTCCAAGAGACCCAGTACTTC | . | TRBJ2-5 | 14 | . | TRBV18
CASSLWGTGANVLTF | TGTGCCAGCAGTTTATGGGGGACTGGGGCCAACGTCCTGACTTTC | . | TRBJ2-6 | 15 | many | TRBV28
CASSAHRVGQPQHF | TGTGCCAGCAGCGCTCACAGGGTCGGTCAGCCCCAGCATTTT | . | TRBJ1-5 | 14 | many | TRBV7-2
CASRENYGYTF | TGTGCCAGCAGGGAAAACTATGGCTACACCTTC | . | TRBJ1-2 | 11 | . | TRBV6-2/TRBV6-3
CASKGYERYF | TGTGCCAGCAAGGGGTACGAGCGGTACTTC | . | TRBJ2-7 | 10 | few | TRBV28
CASSQGWEDQPQHF | TGTGCCAGCAGCCAAGGCTGGGAGGATCAGCCCCAGCATTTT | . | TRBJ1-5 | 14 | few | TRBV3-1
CASSLSPAYRDEQYF | TGTGCCAGCAGCTTATCCCCCGCATACAGGGACGAGCAGTACTTC | . | TRBJ2-7 | 15 | many | TRBV11-2
CASSPGPLAGGNEQFF | TGTGCCAGCAGCCCCGGACCACTAGCGGGGGGCAATGAGCAGTTCTTC | TRBD2 | TRBJ2-1 | 16 | many | TRBV5-6
CSARLFGAGRNKNIQYF | TGCAGTGCTAGACTCTTTGGGGCAGGGCGGAATAAAAACATTCAGTACTTC | . | TRBJ2-4 | 17 | . | TRBV20-1
CAWRFVAASYGYTF | TGTGCCTGGAGATTCGTAGCAGCTAGCTATGGCTACACCTTC | . | TRBJ1-2 | 14 | . | TRBV30